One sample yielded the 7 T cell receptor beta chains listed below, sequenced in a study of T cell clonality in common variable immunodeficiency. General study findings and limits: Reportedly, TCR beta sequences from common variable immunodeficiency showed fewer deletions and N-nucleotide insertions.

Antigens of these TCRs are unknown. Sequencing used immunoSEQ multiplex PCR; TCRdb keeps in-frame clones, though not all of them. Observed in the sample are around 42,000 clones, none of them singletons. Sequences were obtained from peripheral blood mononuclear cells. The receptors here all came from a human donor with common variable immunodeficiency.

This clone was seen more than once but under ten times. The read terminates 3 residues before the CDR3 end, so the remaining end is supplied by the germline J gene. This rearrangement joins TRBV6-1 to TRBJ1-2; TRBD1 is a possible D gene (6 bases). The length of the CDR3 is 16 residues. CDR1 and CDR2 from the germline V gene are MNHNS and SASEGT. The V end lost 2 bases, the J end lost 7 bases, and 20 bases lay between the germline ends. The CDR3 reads CASSEKIRRGEGGYTF. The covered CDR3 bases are TGTGCCAGCAGTGAAAAAATCCGCAGGGGTGAAGGTGGC.

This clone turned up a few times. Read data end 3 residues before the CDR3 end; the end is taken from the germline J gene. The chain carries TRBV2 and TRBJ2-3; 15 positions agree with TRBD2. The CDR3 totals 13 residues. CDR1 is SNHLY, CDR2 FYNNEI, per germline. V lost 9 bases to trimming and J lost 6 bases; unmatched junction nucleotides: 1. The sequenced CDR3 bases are TGTGCCAGAGGACTAGCGGGGGGGGATACG. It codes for CARGLAGGDT. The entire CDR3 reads CARGLAGGDTQYF.

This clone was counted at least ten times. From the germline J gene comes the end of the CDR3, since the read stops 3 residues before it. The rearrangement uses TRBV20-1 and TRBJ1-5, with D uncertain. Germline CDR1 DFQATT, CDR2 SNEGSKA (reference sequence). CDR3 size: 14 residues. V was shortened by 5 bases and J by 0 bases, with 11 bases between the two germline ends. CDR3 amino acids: CSAPGEYSNQPQHF. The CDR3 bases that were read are TGCAGTGCTCCCGGGGAGTATAGCAATCAGCCC.

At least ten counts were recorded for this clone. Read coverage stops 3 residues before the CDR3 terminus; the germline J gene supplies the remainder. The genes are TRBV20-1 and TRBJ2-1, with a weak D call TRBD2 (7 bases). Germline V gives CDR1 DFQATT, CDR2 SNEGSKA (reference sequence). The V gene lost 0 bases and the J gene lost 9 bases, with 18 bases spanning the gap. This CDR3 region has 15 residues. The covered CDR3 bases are TGCAGTGCTAGAGACCCCGGGGGGCCGGGGACTGAG. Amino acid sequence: CSARDPGGPGTE. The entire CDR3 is CSARDPGGPGTEQFF.

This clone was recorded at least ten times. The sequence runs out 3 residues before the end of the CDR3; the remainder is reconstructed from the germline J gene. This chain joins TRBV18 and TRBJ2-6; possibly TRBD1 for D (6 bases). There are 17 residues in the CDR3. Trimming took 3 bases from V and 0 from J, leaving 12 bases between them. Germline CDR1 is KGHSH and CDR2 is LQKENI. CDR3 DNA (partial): TGTGCCAGCTCACCGGGGGCCCCGAGCTCTGGGGCCAACGTC. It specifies CASSPGAPSSGANV. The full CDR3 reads CASSPGAPSSGANVLTF.

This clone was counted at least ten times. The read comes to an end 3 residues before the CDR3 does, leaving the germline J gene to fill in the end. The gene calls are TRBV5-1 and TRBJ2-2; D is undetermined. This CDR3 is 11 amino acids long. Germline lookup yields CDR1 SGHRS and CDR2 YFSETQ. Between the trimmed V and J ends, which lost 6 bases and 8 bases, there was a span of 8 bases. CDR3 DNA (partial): TGCGCCAGCACCACCGGTGGGGAG. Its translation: CASTTGGE. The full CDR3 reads CASTTGGELFF.

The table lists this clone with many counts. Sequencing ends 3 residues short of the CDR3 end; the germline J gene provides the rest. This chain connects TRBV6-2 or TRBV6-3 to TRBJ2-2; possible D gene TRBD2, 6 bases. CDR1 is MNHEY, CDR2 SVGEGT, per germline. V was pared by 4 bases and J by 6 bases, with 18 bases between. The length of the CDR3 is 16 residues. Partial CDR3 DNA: TGTGCCAGCAGTTTCTATAGACTAGTCGGGGCCGGGGAG. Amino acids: CASSFYRLVGAGE. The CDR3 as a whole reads CASSFYRLVGAGELFF.